This T cell receptor (beta chain) is drawn from a study of blood T cell repertoires in COVID-19. Across the whole study: PBMCs, B-cell-depleted T cells, or T cells provided the cDNA or gDNA that made up the material.

Using immunoSEQ multiplex PCR, the repertoire was profiled, and TCRdb retains in-frame clones only, with some absent. The sample includes 95,000 to 150,000 clones, less than 90% seen only once; the top ten take more than 20%. The source material was peripheral blood. This sequence originates from a woman older than 75 with acute or convalescent COVID-19.

CDR3 in DNA: TGTGCCAGCTCACCACCCAAGGGACAGGGGGCGTACGGGGAGCTGTTTTTT. Translation: CASSPPKGQGAYGELFF. The genes are TRBV18 and TRBJ2-2; 12 positions agree with TRBD1. The germline V gene encodes CDR1 KGHSH and CDR2 LQKENI. Trimming at V came to 0 bases and at J to 7 bases, leaving 6 bases not matched to a gene. The CDR3 covers 17 residues.